Reported below is one T cell receptor beta chain. The specificity of this receptor is unknown. One base away there is no much larger clone; base qualities are not given. Its CDR3 holds 15 amino acids, cysteine through phenylalanine. Only CDR3 DNA remains: 45 bases, in frame from the first base. The germline V gene gives CDR1 as SGDLS and CDR2 as YYNGEE. The V end gives up 2 bases and the J end 8 bases, leaving 11 bases in the junction not matched to a gene. The cohort comprised around 690 healthy bone marrow donors. Cohort members were all nominally healthy when sampled, although unrecorded immune exposures were likely present. The donor tested CMV seronegative, placing the donor among the 350 to 400 seronegative members of the cohort. A peripheral blood sample was collected from each donor, and TCR beta sequencing was performed on peripheral blood mononuclear cells. The Qiagen DNeasy Blood Extraction Kit was used to extract genomic DNA from the blood cell samples.

The library was obtained by the immunoSEQ multiplex PCR assay. A mixture of 60 forward primers for TCR Vbeta segments and 13 reverse primers for TCR Jbeta segments was used in the multiplex PCR. The CDR3 region of rearranged TCR beta genes was amplified from genomic DNA by a multiplex PCR assay. The amplified TCR beta libraries were sequenced on the Illumina HiSeq System as 87-base-pair reads. The published analysis was carried out like this. A later analysis tallied approximately 87 million unique TCR beta chains across the 610 or so repertoires, and approximately 9.9 million of those chains were shared by two or more donors. To remove PCR and sequencing errors, raw reads were error-corrected and collapsed into unique sequences using a nearest-neighbor algorithm that merged closely related sequences. Alignment of CDR3 sequences to IMGT reference sequences was used to assign V, D and J gene segments. Each retained sequence needed at least a six-nucleotide match to both a V gene segment and a J gene segment. A rearrangement counted as productive if the CDR3 had no stop codons and remained in frame with V and J, and every other rearrangement counted as non-productive. Following IMGT convention, CDR3 was defined as the stretch from the second conserved V-encoded cysteine to the conserved J-encoded phenylalanine. Sequences without an unambiguous match to a single V gene segment were excluded from the earlier analysis of about 600 of the donors. In an earlier analysis of 500 to 750 of the donors, V segments were called functional above 56.7% productive rearrangements and were called segregating when the between-donor standard deviation exceeded 5%. A statistical classification framework was built to diagnose cytomegalovirus status from the catalog of TCR beta chain sequences. A later analysis assigned V and J genes by comparing TCR nucleotide sequences with IMGT/GENE-DB human TR gene sequences. The TCRdist pipeline was used in a later analysis to assign CDR3 sequences and most-parsimonious VDJ recombination scenarios. In a later analysis, every TCR beta chain was defined by the combination of its CDR3 amino acid sequence and its V-gene family, and reads without a unique V-gene family were dropped. As a way to deal with suspected cross-contamination and a sequencing artifact, a later analysis dropped more than 500 nucleotide sequences that were highly shared and had low generation probability. A later analysis calculated a clonal expansion index for each public chain from normalized within-repertoire ranks of inferred template counts. In a later analysis, generation probabilities were computed using a VDJ recombination model fitted to out-of-frame rearrangements, and the results were checked against IGoR. Hypergeometric tests were used in a later analysis to score TCR-TCR, TCR-HLA and TCR-CMV co-occurrence, with a repertoire-size bias correction applied to the TCR pairs. A later analysis estimated false discovery rates by permuting HLA or CMV assignments 20 times. In a later analysis, co-occurring TCRs were grouped using DBSCAN, with TCRdist sequence similarity added in when clustering inside HLA-allele-positive subsets. For co-occurrence clustering, repertoires with fewer than 30,000 or more than 120,000 public chains were excluded, along with roughly 5 repertoires with anomalous nucleotide sharing. TCRdb retrieved this table from immuneACCESS and kept in-frame rearrangements only. Not all clones are present; in checked studies, unresolved V genes account for under half, and no reason is known for the remainder. The V and J calls and clone size come from that table; D and trimming were worked out from the DNA. In all, the sample holds 150,000 or so clones, and 86% of those were seen once. The top ten clones comprise approximately 2% of the sample.

This entry is derived from a study of cytomegalovirus exposure and HLA in healthy donors (dated 2017 in TCRdb). Regarding the complete study: In an earlier analysis of approximately 640 of the donors, approximately 300 Gb of sequence data and 100 million or so unique TCR beta sequences from 150 million to 200 million T cells were reported. An early release covering 550 to 700 HLA-typed donors comprised approximately 290 gigabases of sequencing data and tens of millions of unique TCR sequences. The genetic ancestry cluster associated with self-reported Caucasian donors included roughly 84% of the approximately 400 genotyped donors. The study was designed to test whether signatures of past pathogen exposure could be identified by cataloging public T cell receptors. Using immunosequencing, the study profiled T cell repertoires from about 610 subjects and related those repertoires to cytomegalovirus serostatus. Along with the roughly 670-subject first cohort, a separate validation cohort of over a hundred different subjects was used. To predict cytomegalovirus infection status, the study brought together high-throughput TCR immunosequencing, statistical association of individual TCRs with disease status, and machine learning. In a later analysis, previously published TCR beta repertoires from 666 donors were re-analyzed and high-resolution HLA genotyping was added so that TCR occurrence patterns could be studied. Rather than using new phenotypic data, the later analysis identified candidate immune exposures from TCR beta sequences and from how often those sequences occurred across donors. To decide whether each TCR beta V gene segment behaved as functional or pseudogenic, an earlier analysis of over 500 of the donors relied on high-throughput TCR beta sequencing. Donor age, sex, ethnicity and CMV serostatus were compiled together with the repertoire data. Genome-wide SNP genotypes for about 55% of the roughly 670 donors were used in a later genetic analysis, which treated that subset as a discovery cohort. All discovery cohort repertoires had been generated on a single sequencing platform. Class I and class II HLA loci were covered by the typing at four-digit resolution. Typing coverage differed by locus: A, B, C, DRB1 and DQB1 were typed in roughly 620-630 donors, DQA1 in 522, DPA1 in nearly 610, and DPB1 in roughly 450. Roughly 5 DR-DQ haplotypes were handled as single units for association and clustering, since linkage in the cohort was strong. Among a few hundred genotyped donors of the cohort, an average of approximately 240,000 unique TCR beta nucleotide sequences were sequenced per donor, roughly 20% of them non-productive. On the study overall, not on this receptor specifically: In vitro tests confirmed that a few of the cytomegalovirus-associated TCR beta chains recognize cytomegalovirus antigens. In a later analysis, the rate of TCR association differed among HLA loci, with DRB1 alleles having the most associated TCRs and HLA-C alleles having the fewest. Because the 87-base-pair reads could not distinguish some IMGT-functional V segments, including TRBV6-2 and TRBV6-3, those segments were excluded. The authors suggested that the approach could potentially be generalized to other disease states and immunological phenotypes. According to a later analysis, most CMV-associated TCR beta chains appeared to be HLA-restricted, and the HLA associations seemed to be driven largely by CMV exposure. When HLA alleles, especially DR and DQ, strongly co-occurred, TCR associations were difficult to assign to individual alleles. Immune exposure information for the cohort was limited to CMV serostatus. A later analysis found that HLA-associated TCR beta chains were more clonally expanded and had lower generation probabilities than equally common non-associated chains. Cytomegalovirus status was reported to be diagnosed by the classifier with high specificity and sensitivity in both the original and validation cohorts. A further reported finding was that TCR beta sequences accurately predicted the HLA-A and HLA-B alleles for most subjects in the first cohort. HLA typing was unavailable for some donors at each locus, so association tests used only the typed subset. Presence/absence analyses assumed roughly uniform sequencing depth across donors, an assumption that may not hold. Compared with the roughly 720-donor mean, donors in an Asian-associated ancestry cluster had fewer N-insertions in productive TCRs, according to a later genetic analysis. Most TCR sequences were observed very rarely across donors, whereas some public TCRs were present in many individuals. In this cohort, only TCR beta chains were sequenced, and detectable features were limited by the absence of alpha or paired-chain data. Roughly 15 rarely observed V segments, including chromosome 9 orphons, were excluded from the earlier analysis of several hundred of the donors because counts were too low. In the study, approximately 150 TCR beta chains were listed as associated with cytomegalovirus. A later analysis associated 17,000 or so TCR beta sequences with specific HLA alleles at a false discovery rate of 0.05. In an earlier analysis of fewer than 750 of the donors, most TCR beta V segments were observed in productive rearrangements about 87% or about 30% of the time, broadly matching IMGT annotations. In a later genetic analysis, a missense DCLRE1C variant was associated with V-gene and J-gene trimming of TCR beta chains, and the association was replicated in an independent cohort. A cluster of highly shared sequence variants was judged likely to represent a technical artifact of the sequencing pipeline. Correlated functional status among segregating V segments might reflect linkage disequilibrium, but an unknown experimental factor could not be ruled out. A later analysis reported that several top co-occurrence clusters appeared linked to parvovirus B19, influenza, CMV and Epstein-Barr virus.

The clonotype comes from a woman under 30 in good health and CMV-seronegative. Sequencing was performed on PBMCs. The chain joins TRBV9 to TRBJ1-2; TRBD1 matches 8 bases in the middle. The nucleotides are TGTGCCAGCAGCGTTACTCAGGGGGCGAGTGGAGGCTACACCTTC. The resulting protein is CASSVTQGASGGYTF.